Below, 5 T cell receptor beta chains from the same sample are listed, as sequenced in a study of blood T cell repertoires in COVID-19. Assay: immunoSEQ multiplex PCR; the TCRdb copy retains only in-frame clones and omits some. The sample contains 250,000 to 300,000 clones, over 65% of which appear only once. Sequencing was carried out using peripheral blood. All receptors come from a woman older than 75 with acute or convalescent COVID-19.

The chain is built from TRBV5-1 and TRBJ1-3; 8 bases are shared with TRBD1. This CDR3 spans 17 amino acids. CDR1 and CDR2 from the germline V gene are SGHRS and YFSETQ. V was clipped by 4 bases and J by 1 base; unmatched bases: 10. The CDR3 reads CASSPLGQGASGNTIYF. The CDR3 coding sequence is TGCGCCAGCAGCCCGTTAGGGCAGGGGGCTTCTGGAAACACCATATATTTT.

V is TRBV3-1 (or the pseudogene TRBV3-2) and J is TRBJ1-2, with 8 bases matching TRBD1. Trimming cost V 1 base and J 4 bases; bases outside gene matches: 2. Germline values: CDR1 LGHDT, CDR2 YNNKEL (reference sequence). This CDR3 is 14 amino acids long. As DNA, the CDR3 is TGTGCCAGCAGCCAAGTAGGACAGGGCTATGGCTACACCTTC. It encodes CASSQVGQGYGYTF.

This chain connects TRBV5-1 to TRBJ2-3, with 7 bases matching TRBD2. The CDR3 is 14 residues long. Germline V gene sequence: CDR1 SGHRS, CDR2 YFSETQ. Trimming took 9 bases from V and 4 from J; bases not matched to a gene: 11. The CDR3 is CATRLAGLADTQYF. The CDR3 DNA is TGCGCCACCCGACTAGCTGGCTTGGCAGATACGCAGTATTTT.

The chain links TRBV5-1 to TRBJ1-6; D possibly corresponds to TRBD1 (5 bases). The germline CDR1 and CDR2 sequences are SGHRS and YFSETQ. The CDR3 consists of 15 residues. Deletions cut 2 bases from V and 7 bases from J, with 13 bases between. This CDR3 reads CASSFGGAINSPLHF. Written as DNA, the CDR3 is TGCGCCAGCAGCTTCGGAGGGGCCATAAATTCACCCCTCCACTTT. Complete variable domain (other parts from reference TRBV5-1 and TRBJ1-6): KAGVTQTPRYLIKTRGQQVTLSCSPISGHRSVSWYQQTPGQGLQFLFEYFSETQRNKGNFPGRFSGRQFSNSRSEMNVSTLELGDSALYLCASSFGGAINSPLHFGNGTRLTVT.

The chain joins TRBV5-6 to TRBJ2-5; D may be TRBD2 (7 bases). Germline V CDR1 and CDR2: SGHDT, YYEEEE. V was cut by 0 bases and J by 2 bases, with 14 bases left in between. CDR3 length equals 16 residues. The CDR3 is CASSLGPGGKQETQYF. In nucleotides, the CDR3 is TGTGCCAGCAGCTTGGGTCCGGGGGGCAAACAAGAGACCCAGTACTTC.